A selection of T cell receptor beta chains follows, all from one sample in a study of T cell repertoires in cytomegalovirus infection. TCRdb used MiXCR to reprocess the reads, holding one entry per CDR3 protein. In the table there are fewer than 900,000 distinct CDR3 sequences, 29% of which are singletons. Their cognate antigens are unknown. The sample was cultured CD8+ T cells from PBMCs, taken from culture after CMV antigen stimulation. These receptors originate from a human donor in good health (CMV status not recorded). Some clones in this sample may be carry-over from other donors' samples. CDR3s include the opening cysteine and the closing phenylalanine or tryptophan. The D gene is left open where the match is weak. Rows give clone size only sometimes, using once, few, many, or a class for an expanded clone.

clone_size	v_call	d_call	j_call	cdr3_nt	cdr3_aa
.	TRBV6-5	TRBD2	TRBJ2-3	TGTGCCAGCAGGGTAGCGGGGGGGCCGGGGAATACGCAGTATTTT	CASRVAGGPGNTQYF
.	TRBV27	.	TRBJ2-2	TGTGCCAGCAGTTTTTTTTTCGGCGGGAACACCGGGGAGCTGTTTTTT	CASSFFFGGNTGELFF
.	TRBV25-1	TRBD1	TRBJ1-5	TGTGCCAGCGGACAGGGGGGCAATCAGCCCCAGCATTTT	CASGQGGNQPQHF
.	TRBV7-2	.	TRBJ2-2	TGTGCCAGCAGCCCAAGGAGACTTCCAGTGGGGGAGCTGTTTTTT	CASSPRRLPVGELFF
few	TRBV24-1	TRBD1	TRBJ1-5	TGTGCCACCAGTGCAGGACAGGGCCGCAATCAGCCCCAGCATTTT	CATSAGQGRNQPQHF
.	TRBV25-1	.	TRBJ1-1	TGTGCCAGCAGTGAAAGCGGTTTTGGGACTGAAGCTTTCTTT	CASSESGFGTEAFF
few	TRBV4-3	.	TRBJ2-2	TGCGCCAGCAGCCTAAGCTGGGCAGGGTTTGGGAACAACGGGGAGCTGTTTTTT	CASSLSWAGFGNNGELFF
many	TRBV6-2/TRBV6-3	.	TRBJ2-1	TGTGCCAGCAGTTACCTCAGGGGCCTCTACAATGAGCAGTTCTTC	CASSYLRGLYNEQFF
once	TRBV15	.	TRBJ1-1	TGTGCCACCAGCAGAGAGGGGGGTTCGCTAATGCCGAACGCTGAAGCTTTCTTT	CATSREGGSLMPNAEAFF
.	TRBV5-1	TRBD1	TRBJ2-1	TGCGCCAGCAGCCTGAGGGGACAGGTTTCTCGGGATGAGCAGTTCTTC	CASSLRGQVSRDEQFF
.	TRBV10-3	.	TRBJ2-1	TGTGCCATCAGGGCCTCAGTCGTAAATGAGCAGTTCTTC	CAIRASVVNEQFF
.	TRBV20-1	.	TRBJ1-2	TGCAGTGCTAGAAAAGGGGAAGCTAACTATGGCTACACCTTC	CSARKGEANYGYTF
many	TRBV12-3/TRBV12-4	.	TRBJ2-5	TGTGCCAGCCAATTCTTAACAGGGAAGGGCCAAGAGACCCAGTACTTC	CASQFLTGKGQETQYF
.	TRBV7-4	TRBD2	TRBJ2-5	TGTGCCAGCAGCTCCGCGGGGGACCGGGAGACCCAGTACTTC	CASSSAGDRETQYF
.	TRBV27	.	TRBJ2-2	TGTGCCAGTGAGGGGTTGGTAGCCCCCGGGGAGCTGTTTTTT	CASEGLVAPGELFF
few	TRBV27	.	TRBJ2-3	TGTGCCAGCAGTTTACTCGGACAACCTTTCACAGATACGCAGTATTTT	CASSLLGQPFTDTQYF
.	TRBV6-6	.	TRBJ1-2	TGTGCCAGCAGTTACTCACTCCCCCTGTGGGGCTACACCTTC	CASSYSLPLWGYTF
.	TRBV29-1	.	TRBJ2-2	TGCAGCGTTGAGGGCGCGCCTTACACCGGGGAGCTGTTTTTT	CSVEGAPYTGELFF
.	TRBV15	.	TRBJ2-2	TGTGCCACCAGCAGTTTTTACACCGGGGAGCTGTTTTTT	CATSSFYTGELFF
.	TRBV6-5	.	TRBJ2-5	TGTGCCAGCAGCTCTTCCGAGACAGCACAAGAGACCCAGTACTTC	CASSSSETAQETQYF
.	TRBV6-5	.	TRBJ2-3	TGTGCCAGCAGTTCTTTTGGCAGCAGCACAGATACGCAGTATTTT	CASSSFGSSTDTQYF
many	TRBV7-6	.	TRBJ2-1	TGTGCCAGCAGCTCGCGAGGGGTGGGCGATGAGCAGTTCTTC	CASSSRGVGDEQFF
.	TRBV27	TRBD1	TRBJ1-2	TGTGCCACTTATGTCGGGACAGGGGTGAGGACCGTTGGCTACACCTTC	CATYVGTGVRTVGYTF
.	TRBV25-1	.	TRBJ1-2	TGTGCCAGCAGTCCGACTTGGGGGGGGCAGCCCGATGGCTACACCTTC	CASSPTWGGQPDGYTF
.	TRBV7-9	.	TRBJ2-3	TGTGCCAGCAGCTATCCGAGGGGCCGAAGGACAGATACGCAGTATTTT	CASSYPRGRRTDTQYF
.	TRBV4-1	.	TRBJ1-5	TGCGCCAGCAGCCAAGTATTGGCCTCAGGGCAGCCCCAGCATTTT	CASSQVLASGQPQHF
.	TRBV7-6	TRBD2	TRBJ2-2	TGTGCCAGCAGCTTATGGGCTAGCGGGAACGGGGAGCTGTTTTTT	CASSLWASGNGELFF
.	TRBV7-6	.	TRBJ1-4	TGTGCCAGCAGCTTAGGGAACCAAGCTAATGAAAAACTGTTTTTT	CASSLGNQANEKLFF
.	TRBV19	.	TRBJ2-1	TGTGCCAGTAGTATTGGGGGACCTGCCTACAATGAGCAGTTCTTC	CASSIGGPAYNEQFF
few	TRBV15	.	TRBJ1-5	TGTGCCACCAGCAAAGATGGTTTTGGCAATCAGCCCCAGCATTTT	CATSKDGFGNQPQHF
many	TRBV28	.	TRBJ1-5	TGTGCCAGCAGTTTTTGGGGGGCGTTTACCAATCAGCCCCAGCATTTT	CASSFWGAFTNQPQHF
few	TRBV5-4	.	TRBJ1-1	TGTGCCAGCAGCTTGTGGGGCAGGTTGAACACTGAAGCTTTCTTT	CASSLWGRLNTEAFF
.	TRBV6-6	TRBD1	TRBJ1-5	TGTGCCAGCAGTTACGTTCGGGGAGGACAGGGGGCGGAGCCCCAGCATTTT	CASSYVRGGQGAEPQHF
few	TRBV27	.	TRBJ1-1	TGTGCCAGCAGTGGCCTATCCCCGGGGACTGAAGCTTTCTTT	CASSGLSPGTEAFF
few	TRBV6-5	.	TRBJ1-1	TGTGCCAGCAGTCGCCAGACAGTACCGAACACTGAAGCTTTCTTT	CASSRQTVPNTEAFF
many	TRBV2	.	TRBJ1-2	TGTGCCAGCAAGGGGAACTATGGCTACACCTTC	CASKGNYGYTF
many	TRBV7-2	TRBD1	TRBJ1-5	TGTGCCAGCAGCTCACCCGACAGGGGGCCTCCTAGCAATCAGCCCCAGCATTTT	CASSSPDRGPPSNQPQHF
few	TRBV7-2	.	TRBJ2-1	TGTGCCAGCCCATCCCCGAGCTCCTACAATGAGCAGTTCTTC	CASPSPSSYNEQFF
few	TRBV2	.	TRBJ2-2	TGTGCCAGCTCGGGGGGCGTTAACACCGGGGAGCTGTTTTTT	CASSGGVNTGELFF
.	TRBV6-6	TRBD1	TRBJ1-6	TGTGCCAGCAGTTACTCCCCGGACAGGAAAGGGTCACCCCTCCACTTT	CASSYSPDRKGSPLHF
many	TRBV7-6	TRBD1	TRBJ2-7	TGTGCCAGCAGCGAGGGACAGGGCAGTTACGAGCAGTACTTC	CASSEGQGSYEQYF
.	TRBV6-6	TRBD2	TRBJ2-5	TGTGCCAGCATTTACTCTCTAGCGGGGGGGCTAGCGGTTGGTGAGACCCAGTACTTC	CASIYSLAGGLAVGETQYF
.	TRBV6-1	.	TRBJ2-7	TGTGCCAGCAGTGAAGCGAAACACTCCTACGAGCAGTACTTC	CASSEAKHSYEQYF
few	TRBV4-1	.	TRBJ2-2	TGCGCCAGCAGCCAAGCTGGATGGGGCGCGAACACCGGGGAGCTGTTTTTT	CASSQAGWGANTGELFF
many	TRBV7-6	.	TRBJ1-4	TGTGCCAGCAGCTTAGCGAATTATCAGGCAACTAATGAAAAACTGTTTTTT	CASSLANYQATNEKLFF
few	TRBV7-9	.	TRBJ1-1	TGTGCCAGCAGACTACAGGGCGACACTGAAGCTTTCTTT	CASRLQGDTEAFF
.	TRBV6-1	TRBD1	TRBJ1-1	TGTGCCAGCAGTCCCCAGGGGGCTCCTACCTCCGGGACTGAAGCTTTCTTT	CASSPQGAPTSGTEAFF
.	TRBV4-1	TRBD2	TRBJ2-1	TGCGCCAGCAGACATAGCGGGGGGCCATACAATGAGCAGTTCTTC	CASRHSGGPYNEQFF
.	TRBV27	.	TRBJ2-3	TGTGCCAGCAGTCCGACAAGGGCAGATACGCAGTATTTT	CASSPTRADTQYF
.	TRBV6-1	.	TRBJ2-1	TGTGCCAGCAGTGAAACGGGGGGCTTCTACAATGAGCAGTTCTTC	CASSETGGFYNEQFF
many	TRBV7-9	.	TRBJ1-4	TGTGCCAGCAGCTTTCAAGTTACGGGGGGACTGTTTTTT	CASSFQVTGGLFF